This entry describes one T cell receptor (beta chain). This specimen comes from a study of blood T cell repertoires in COVID-19. Study in general: COVID-19 samples from acute and convalescent phases originated in the United States, Italy and Spain.

Authors' methods: Reference gene primer amplification yielded estimated nucleated cell counts. Measured with immunoSEQ multiplex PCR; TCRdb has only the in-frame clones, and not every one. V and J calls and clone size are copied from that table; D and trimming were computed from the DNA. The sample comprises tens of thousands of clones, about 87% of which are singletons, and 6% to 7.5% rests with the top ten. CDR3 length: 13 amino acids. The V end lost 10 bases, the J end lost 1 base, and 12 bases lay between the germline ends. Per the germline V gene, CDR1 is MNHEY and CDR2 is SVGAGI. The receptor was derived from an elderly woman with acute or convalescent COVID-19. Sample: peripheral blood. The chain links TRBV6-5 to TRBJ2-3; D not resolved. CDR3 region: CATTEYGTDTQYF. The CDR3 bases are TGTGCCACCACAGAATACGGCACAGATACGCAGTATTTT.